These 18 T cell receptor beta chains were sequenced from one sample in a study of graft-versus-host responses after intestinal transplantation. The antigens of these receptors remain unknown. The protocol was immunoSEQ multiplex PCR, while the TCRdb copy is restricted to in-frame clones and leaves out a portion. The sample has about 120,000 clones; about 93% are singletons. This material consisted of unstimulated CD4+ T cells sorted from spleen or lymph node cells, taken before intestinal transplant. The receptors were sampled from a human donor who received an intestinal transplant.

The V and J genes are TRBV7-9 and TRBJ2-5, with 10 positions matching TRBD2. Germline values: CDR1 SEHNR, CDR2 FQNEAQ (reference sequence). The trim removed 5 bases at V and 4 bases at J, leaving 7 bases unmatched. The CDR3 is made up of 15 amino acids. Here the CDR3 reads CASSRTLAGLETQYF. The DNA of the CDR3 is TGTGCCAGCAGCCGAACACTAGCGGGATTAGAGACCCAGTACTTC.

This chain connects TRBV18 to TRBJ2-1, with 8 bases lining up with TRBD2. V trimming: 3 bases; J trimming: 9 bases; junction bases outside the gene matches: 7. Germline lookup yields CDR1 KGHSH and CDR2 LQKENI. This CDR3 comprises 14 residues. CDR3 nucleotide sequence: TGTGCCAGCTCACCGGATTCGGGACTAGGTGAGCAGTTCTTC. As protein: CASSPDSGLGEQFF.

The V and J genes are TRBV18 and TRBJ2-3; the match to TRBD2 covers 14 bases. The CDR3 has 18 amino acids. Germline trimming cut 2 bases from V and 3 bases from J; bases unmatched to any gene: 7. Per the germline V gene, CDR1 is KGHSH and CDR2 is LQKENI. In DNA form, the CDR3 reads TGTGCCAGCTCACCATTCGGGACTAGCGGGAGTACGACAGATACGCAGTATTTT. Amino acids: CASSPFGTSGSTTDTQYF.

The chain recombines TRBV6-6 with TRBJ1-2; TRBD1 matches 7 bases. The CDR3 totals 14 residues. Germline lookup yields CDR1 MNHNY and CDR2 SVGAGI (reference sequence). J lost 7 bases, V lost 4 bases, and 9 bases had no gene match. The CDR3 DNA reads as TGTGCCAGCAGTTCCGACCAGGGGGAGATTGGCTACACCTTC. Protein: CASSSDQGEIGYTF.

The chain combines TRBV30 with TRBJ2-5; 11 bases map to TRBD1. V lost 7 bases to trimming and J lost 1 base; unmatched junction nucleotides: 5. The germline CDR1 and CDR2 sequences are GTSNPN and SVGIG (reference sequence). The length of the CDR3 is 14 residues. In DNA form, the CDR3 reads TGTGCCTTGGACAGGGGGCTCTTCCAAGAGACCCAGTACTTC. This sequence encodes CALDRGLFQETQYF.

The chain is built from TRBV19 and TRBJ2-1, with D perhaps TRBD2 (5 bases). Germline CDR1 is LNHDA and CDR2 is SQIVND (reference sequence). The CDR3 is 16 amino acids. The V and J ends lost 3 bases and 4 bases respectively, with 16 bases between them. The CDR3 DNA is TGTGCCAGTAGTATGTCCACTAGTTATCCTTACAATGAGCAGTTCTTC. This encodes CASSMSTSYPYNEQFF.

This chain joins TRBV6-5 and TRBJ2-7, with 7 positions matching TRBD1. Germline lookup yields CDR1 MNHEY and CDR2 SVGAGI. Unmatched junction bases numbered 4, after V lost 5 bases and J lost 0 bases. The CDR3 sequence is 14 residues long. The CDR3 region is CASSETGDSYEQYF. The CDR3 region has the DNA TGTGCCAGCAGTGAAACAGGGGACTCCTACGAGCAGTACTTC.

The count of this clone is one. CDR3 in amino acids: CASSLPPGMNTEAFF. DNA of the CDR3: TGTGCCAGCAGCTTACCACCCGGGATGAACACTGAAGCTTTCTTT. This chain links TRBV5-6 with TRBJ1-1, with D hard to call. V lost 2 bases and J 0 bases, leaving 11 bases between the germline ends. The CDR3 is 15 residues long. Germline V lookup: CDR1 SGHDT, CDR2 YYEEEE. The complete variable domain, with remaining parts taken from reference TRBV5-6 and TRBJ1-1, reads DAGVTQSPTHLIKTRGQQVTLRCSPKSGHDTVSWYQQALGQGPQFIFQYYEEEERQRGNFPDRFSGHQFPNYSSELNVNALLLGDSALYLCASSLPPGMNTEAFFGQGTRLTVV.

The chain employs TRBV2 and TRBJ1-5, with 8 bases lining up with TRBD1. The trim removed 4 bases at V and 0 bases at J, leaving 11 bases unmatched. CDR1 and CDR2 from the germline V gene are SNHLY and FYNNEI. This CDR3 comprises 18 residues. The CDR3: CASSADREIRFSNQPQHF. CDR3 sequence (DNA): TGTGCCAGCAGTGCGGACAGGGAAATCAGGTTTAGCAATCAGCCCCAGCATTTT.

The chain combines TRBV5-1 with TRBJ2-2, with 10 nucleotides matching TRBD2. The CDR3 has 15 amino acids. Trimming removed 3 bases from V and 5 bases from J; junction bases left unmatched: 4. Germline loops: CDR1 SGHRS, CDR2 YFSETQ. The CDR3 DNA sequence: TGCGCCAGCAGCTATCTAGCGGGAGTTACCGGGGAGCTGTTTTTT. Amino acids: CASSYLAGVTGELFF.

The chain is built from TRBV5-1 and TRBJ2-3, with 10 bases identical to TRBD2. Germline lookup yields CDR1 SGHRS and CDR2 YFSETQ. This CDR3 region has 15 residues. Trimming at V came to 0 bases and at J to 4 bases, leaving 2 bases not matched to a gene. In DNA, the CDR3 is TGCGCCAGCAGCTTGGTGCTAGCGGGAGCAGATACGCAGTATTTT. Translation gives CASSLVLAGADTQYF.

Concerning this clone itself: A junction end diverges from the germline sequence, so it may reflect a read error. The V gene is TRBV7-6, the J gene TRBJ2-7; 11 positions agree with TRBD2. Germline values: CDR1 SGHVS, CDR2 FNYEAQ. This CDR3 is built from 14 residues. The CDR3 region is CASTLLAGDYEQYF. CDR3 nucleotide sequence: TGTGCCAGCACCTTACTAGCGGGAGATTACGAGCAGTACTTC.

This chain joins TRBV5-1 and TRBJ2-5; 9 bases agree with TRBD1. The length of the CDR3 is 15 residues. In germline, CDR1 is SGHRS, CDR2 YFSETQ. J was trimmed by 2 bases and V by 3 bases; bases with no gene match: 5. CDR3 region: CASSSGQGRQETQYF. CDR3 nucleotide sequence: TGCGCCAGCAGCTCAGGACAGGGGAGGCAAGAGACCCAGTACTTC.

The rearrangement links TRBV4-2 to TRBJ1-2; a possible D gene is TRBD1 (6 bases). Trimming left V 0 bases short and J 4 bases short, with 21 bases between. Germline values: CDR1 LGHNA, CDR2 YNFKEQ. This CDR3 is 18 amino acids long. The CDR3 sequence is CASSQDTQGLMYGYGYTF. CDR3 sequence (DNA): TGTGCCAGCAGCCAAGATACTCAGGGGCTGATGTATGGCTATGGCTACACCTTC.

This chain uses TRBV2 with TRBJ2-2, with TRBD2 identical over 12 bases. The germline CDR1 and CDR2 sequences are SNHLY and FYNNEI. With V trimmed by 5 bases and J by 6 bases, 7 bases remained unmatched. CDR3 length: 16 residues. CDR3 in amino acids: CASSSRLAGVSGELFF. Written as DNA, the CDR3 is TGTGCCAGCAGTTCGCGACTAGCGGGAGTTTCCGGGGAGCTGTTTTTT.

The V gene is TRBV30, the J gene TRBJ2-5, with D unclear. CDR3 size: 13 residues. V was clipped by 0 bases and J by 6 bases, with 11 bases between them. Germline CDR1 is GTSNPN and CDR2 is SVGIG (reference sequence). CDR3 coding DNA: TGTGCCTGGAGTGTGGTAGCTCGACAGACCCAGTACTTC. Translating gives CAWSVVARQTQYF.

The CDR3 region is CASRVRGGGQPQHF. The CDR3 DNA reads TGTGCAAGTCGCGTGAGGGGGGGCGGTCAGCCCCAGCATTTT. This chain joins TRBV12-2 and TRBJ1-5. TRBV12-2 is marked as a pseudogene. The CDR3 consists of 14 residues.

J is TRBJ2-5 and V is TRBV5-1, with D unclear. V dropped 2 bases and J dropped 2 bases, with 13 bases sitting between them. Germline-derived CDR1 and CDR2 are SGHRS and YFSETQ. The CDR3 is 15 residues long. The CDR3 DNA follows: TGCGCCAGCAGCTTCCAACAGCCCCCTCAAGAGACCCAGTACTTC. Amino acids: CASSFQQPPQETQYF.